Sequencing of this TCR beta chain was carried out in a study of blood T cell repertoires in COVID-19 (TCRdb year 2020). Describing the broader study: Samples covering the acute and convalescent phases of COVID-19 were provided by collaborators in the United States, Italy and Spain. The prospective study material was composed of cDNA or gDNA derived from T cells, B-cell-depleted T cells, or PBMCs. Subjects who had been exposed to COVID-19, were actively infected with it, or had recovered from it provided the deeply sampled blood TCRbeta repertoires that made up the dataset. The repertoires were made available in a free public database intended to serve as a resource for research on the immune response to SARS-CoV-2. Samples came from the ongoing ImmuneRACE study (first 160 participants) plus 1,254 subjects from 6 global collaborators. A de-identified subject ID, COVID-19 status, age in years and sex were almost always included in the sample metadata. Where available, HLA class I and class II types were taken from metadata supplied by the sample provider and were not determined by assay-based typing. What the research found in general, with its limitations: The quantity of clinical and demographic metadata differed by source and by participant and was supplied without curation.

TCRbeta CDR3 regions were amplified from genomic DNA by means of the immunoSEQ Assay, a bias-controlled multiplex PCR. The published analysis was carried out like this. Within the assay, amplification of reference gene primers was used to estimate how many nucleated cells each sample contained. To quantify the absolute abundance of each unique TCRbeta CDR3 rearrangement, sequence reads were collapsed and filtered. Productive Simpson clonality was computed per sample as the square root of Simpson's diversity index over productive rearrangements. TCRdb re-hosts the immuneACCESS table, in-frame sequences only. Its copies lack some clones; in the studies checked, an unresolved V gene accounts for under half of them, and the cause for the rest is not known. For V, J and clone size, that table is used; D and trimming come from the DNA. In this sample the table shows tens of thousands of clones, 85% to 90% of which occur a single time. The top ten clones comprise 7.5% to 9.5% of the sample.

About this clone: The specificity of this receptor is unknown. Base qualities are not at hand, and no much larger clone is one base apart.

Each collaborating institution followed its own protocols to collect whole blood in K2EDTA tubes. For TCRbeta analysis, collaborator samples were shipped as frozen whole blood, as isolated PBMCs, or as DNA extracted from either sample type. Unmatched junction bases come to 10, with V trimmed by 9 bases and J by 8 bases. The CDR3 has 13 amino acids, counting the end cysteine and phenylalanine. Left in the record is the CDR3 DNA by itself, 39 bases read in frame from the first base. Per the germline V gene, MDHEN is the CDR1 and SYDVKM is the CDR2. The sequence was obtained from an elderly man with active or convalescent COVID-19. Rearrangement joined TRBV28 to TRBJ1-2, with 9 bases aligning to TRBD1. The specimen sequenced was peripheral blood. The DNA is as follows: TGTGCCAGTGGTGTTGGGACAGGGAACGGCTACACCTTC. It specifies CASGVGTGNGYTF.